The 6 T cell receptor beta chains presented below share a single source sample, sequenced in a study of tumor and adjacent non-tumor tissue in lung cancer. Three rounds of nested PCR, following a modified ARM-PCR protocol, produced the TCRbeta library. TCRdb analysed the multiplex PCR reads with MiXCR anew, one entry per CDR3 protein. This table holds 71,000 or so distinct CDR3 sequences, around 75% found once. No cell sorting was done before RNA was extracted from the tissue. Sequences were obtained from lung tumor tissue. These receptors came from a woman aged 45-60 years with non-small cell lung cancer.

About this clonotype itself: The final CDR3 position lacks the conserved phenylalanine or tryptophan, pointing to a likely read error. The limits of the CDR3 on the DNA are not certain, so only TCRdb's listed CDR3 is given. The CDR3: CASSWGRVTYEQYL. V and J are TRBV11-2 and TRBJ2-7; the DNA was not used to check the table's D call, TRBD1. The CDR3 comprises 14 residues, both ends counted. Germline V gives CDR1 SGHAT, CDR2 FQNNGV.

The V gene is TRBV20-1, the J gene TRBJ2-3; the D gene is possibly TRBD2 (6 bases). Germline V lookup: CDR1 DFQATT, CDR2 SNEGSKA (reference sequence). This CDR3 spans 17 amino acids. The V gene lost 5 bases and the J gene lost 2 bases, with 23 bases spanning the gap. The DNA for the CDR3 is TGCAGTGCTGAAGATCGGAGGGTGCTGATGGTCACAGATACGCAGTATTTT. Translation: CSAEDRRVLMVTDTQYF.

A note on this clonotype: The junction shows a germline mismatch at one end, possibly a read error. The V and J genes are TRBV11-1 and TRBJ2-1; no firm D call. The CDR3 is 13 residues long. Germline V gene sequence: CDR1 SGHAT, CDR2 FQDESV (reference sequence). The CDR3 DNA reads as TGTAGCAGCAGCTTACCTCCGCTGGATGAGCAGTTATTC. Residues: CSSSLPPLDEQLF.

This clonotype has just one count. The rearrangement joins TRBV11-1 to TRBJ2-4; 7 positions match TRBD2. Germline CDR1 SGHAT, CDR2 FQDESV (reference sequence). The CDR3 is 17 residues long. J gave up 1 base and V 4 bases, and 10 bases lay outside the gene matches. The CDR3 is CASSYGLVGVAKNIQYF. In DNA form, the CDR3 reads TGTGCCAGCAGCTATGGACTAGTAGGAGTGGCCAAAAACATTCAGTACTTC.

The rearrangement links TRBV11-2 to TRBJ1-5; D is ambiguous. Germline V gene data show CDR1 as SGHAT and CDR2 as FQNNGV. V was cut by 10 bases and J by 5 bases, with 15 bases left in between. The CDR3 extends over 13 amino acids. In DNA form, the CDR3 reads TGTGCCAACTGCCTGCGACCCTATCAGCCCCAGCATTTT. It translates to CANCLRPYQPQHF.

V is TRBV4-2 and J is TRBJ2-7, with 9 positions matching TRBD2. Germline V lookup: CDR1 LGHNA, CDR2 YNFKEQ. This CDR3 region has 16 residues. The trim removed 0 bases at V and 6 bases at J, leaving 9 bases unmatched. CDR3 amino acids: CASSQEATSGGGEQYF. CDR3 coding DNA: TGTGCCAGCAGCCAAGAAGCGACTAGCGGAGGAGGCGAGCAGTACTTC.